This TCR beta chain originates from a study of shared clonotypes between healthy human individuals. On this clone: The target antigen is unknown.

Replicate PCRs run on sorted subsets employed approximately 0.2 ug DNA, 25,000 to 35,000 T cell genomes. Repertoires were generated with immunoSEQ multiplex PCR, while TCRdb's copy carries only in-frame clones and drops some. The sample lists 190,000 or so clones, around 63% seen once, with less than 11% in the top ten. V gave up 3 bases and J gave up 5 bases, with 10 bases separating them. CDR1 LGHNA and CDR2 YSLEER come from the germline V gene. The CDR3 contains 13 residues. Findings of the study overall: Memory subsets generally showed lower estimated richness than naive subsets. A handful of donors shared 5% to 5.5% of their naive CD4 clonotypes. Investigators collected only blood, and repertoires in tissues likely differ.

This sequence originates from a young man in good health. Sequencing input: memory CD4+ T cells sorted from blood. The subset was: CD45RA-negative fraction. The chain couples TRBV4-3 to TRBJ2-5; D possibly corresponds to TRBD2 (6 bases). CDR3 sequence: CASSHSSGETQYF. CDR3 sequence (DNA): TGCGCCAGCAGCCATAGCAGCGGGGAGACCCAGTACTTC.